This passage covers 10 T cell receptor beta chains from one sample sequenced in a study of T cell clonality in common variable immunodeficiency. Data came from immunoSEQ multiplex PCR; TCRdb stores just in-frame clones and leaves some out. The sample is made up of roughly 70,000 clones, none counted only once. The specimen sequenced was peripheral blood mononuclear cells. Receptors were obtained from a person aged 18 to 70 in good health.

The sample holds many counts of this clone. Read data end 3 residues before the CDR3 end; the end is taken from the germline J gene. The chain recombines TRBV19 with TRBJ1-1; D remains unclear. CDR3 length: 12 residues. The germline gives CDR1 LNHDA, CDR2 SQIVND (reference sequence). Trimming stripped 6 bases from V and 6 bases from J, with 11 bases between. The CDR3 bases that were read are TGTGCCAGTAGAGTACCCGGGGCTGAA. Its protein is CASRVPGAE. The whole CDR3 protein reads CASRVPGAEAFF.

This clone came up many times. The CDR3 extends 3 residues past the end of the read, so its final part is completed from the germline J gene. V gene TRBV19 combines with J gene TRBJ2-3; 9 bases are a match to TRBD1. The CDR3 covers 15 residues. In germline, CDR1 is LNHDA, CDR2 SQIVND (reference sequence). V gave up 5 bases and J gave up 3 bases; unmatched junction bases: 6. The CDR3 bases that were read are TGTGCCAGTAGTCGGGGACAGGGCGAGACAGATACG. It yields the protein CASSRGQGETDT. The CDR3 in its entirety is CASSRGQGETDTQYF.

This clone was recorded many times. The read finishes 3 residues shy of the CDR3 end, and the germline J gene is used to complete it. The chain employs TRBV2 and TRBJ2-7; tentative D call: TRBD2 (5 bases). Trimming removed 4 bases at V and 3 bases at J, with 13 bases between. There are 14 residues in the CDR3. Looked up from germline, CDR1 is SNHLY and CDR2 is FYNNEI. The CDR3 loop is CASSAVDSIYEQYF. The covered CDR3 bases are TGTGCCAGCAGTGCCGTGGACTCTATCTACGAG. Complete variable domain (other parts from reference TRBV2 and TRBJ2-7): EPEVTQTPSHQVTQMGQEVILRCVPISNHLYFYWYRQILGQKVEFLVSFYNNEISEKSEIFDDQFSVERPDGSNFTLKIRSTKLEDSAMYFCASSAVDSIYEQYFGPGTRLTVT.

This clone was detected many times. The read stops 3 residues short of the end of the CDR3; the missing end is completed from the germline J gene. The genes are TRBV20-1 and TRBJ1-1; D gene ambiguous. Germline V gene lookup returns CDR1 DFQATT and CDR2 SNEGSKA (reference sequence). The CDR3 is 12 residues long. Trimming pared 4 bases from V and 6 bases from J, leaving 12 bases between. The covered CDR3 bases are TGCAGTGCTACCCTGCATATAGCTGAA. Residues: CSATLHIAE. The full CDR3 protein is CSATLHIAEAFF.

This clone was observed many times. Sequencing ends 3 residues short of the CDR3 end; the germline J gene provides the rest. The V and J genes are TRBV6-1 and TRBJ2-1; TRBD2 aligns across 14 bases. This CDR3 has 17 amino acids. V was pared by 0 bases and J by 6 bases, with 4 bases of the junction left unmatched. Looked up from germline, CDR1 is MNHNS and CDR2 is SASEGT. CDR3 bases read: TGTGCCAGCAGTGAAGCGCTAGGACTAGCGGGGGGCAATGAG. It is translated as CASSEALGLAGGNE. The full CDR3 protein is CASSEALGLAGGNEQFF.

This clone came up many times. The read comes to an end 3 residues before the CDR3 does, leaving the germline J gene to fill in the end. The chain is built from TRBV14 and TRBJ1-1; D is uncertain. CDR1 SGHDN and CDR2 FVKESK come from the germline V gene. The CDR3 is 14 amino acids. The V and J ends lost 1 base and 3 bases respectively, with 9 bases between them. CDR3 DNA (partial): TGTGCCAGCAGCCAAGTCTCCCGGGACACTGAA. It codes for CASSQVSRDTE. The whole CDR3 protein is CASSQVSRDTEAFF.

This clone was counted many times. Sequencing ends 3 residues short of the CDR3 end; the germline J gene provides the rest. The chain couples TRBV11-2 to TRBJ1-3; TRBD1 matches at 7 bases. The germline V gene encodes CDR1 SGHAT and CDR2 FQNNGV. V gave up 5 bases and J gave up 5 bases; unmatched junction bases: 6. The CDR3 totals 14 residues. CDR3 sequence: CASSTLTGRNTIYF. CDR3 DNA, as far as it was read: TGTGCCAGCAGCACCTTGACAGGGAGAAACACC.

The sample holds many counts of this clone. The read finishes 3 residues shy of the CDR3 end, and the germline J gene is used to complete it. The chain links TRBV7-2 to TRBJ2-7; TRBD2 matches 7 bases. The CDR3 spans 13 residues. The V gene's germline CDR1 is SGHTA and CDR2 FQGNSA. V shed 3 bases, J shed 2 bases, and the junction held 1 base outside the gene matches. CDR3 residues: CASSFGTTYEQYF. CDR3 DNA, as far as it was read: TGTGCCAGCAGCTTTGGGACTACCTACGAG.

This clone was detected ten times or more. The read ends 3 residues shy of where the CDR3 ends; the end is completed using the germline J gene. The genes are TRBV20-1 and TRBJ2-3; D gene ambiguous. From germline, CDR1 is DFQATT and CDR2 SNEGSKA (reference sequence). Between the trimmed V and J ends, which lost 5 bases and 7 bases, there was a span of 19 bases. The CDR3 extends over 14 amino acids. The CDR3 is CSARFEASRYTQYF. The sequenced part of the CDR3 DNA is TGCAGTGCTCGTTTTGAGGCCTCTCGATATACG.

This clone was observed a few times. The junction and the germline gene differ at one end; a read error may be behind it. The read halts 3 residues ahead of the CDR3 end, with the missing end drawn from the germline J gene. In the same sample, other DNA sequences code for this CDR3. The chain combines TRBV5-6 with TRBJ2-3; TRBD1 aligns across 7 bases. Germline CDR1 reads SGHDT; CDR2 reads YYEEEE. The CDR3 covers 14 residues. This CDR3 reads CASSLVQGPDTQYF. The sequenced part of the CDR3 DNA is TGCGCCAGCAGCTTGGTACAGGGGCCAGATACG.